A single sample gave rise to the 25 T cell receptor beta chains below, sequenced in a study of OX40 agonist ivuxolimab in advanced cancers. Receptors were amplified or captured by the immunoSEQ multiplex PCR assay. The clones in this table, taken by TCRdb from immuneACCESS, are in-frame only. Not every clone is retained; where verified, under half of the shortfall comes from an unresolved V gene, and the cause of the rest is unknown. The table for this sample lists some 95,000 clones; 70% to 85% of them were counted only once. 3% to 4% of the sample comes from the top ten. The input for sequencing was CD4+ or CD8+ T cells sorted from blood, taken in a trial of the OX40 agonist ivuxolimab. Every receptor here comes from an adult with an advanced solid tumor such as melanoma, head and neck, liver or kidney cancer.

The V call is TRBV21-1, the J call TRBJ2-7. TRBV21-1 is termed a pseudogene. The CDR3 spans 13 residues. The CDR3 DNA reads as TGTGCCACCAGCGGTATAAGCTCCTACGAGCAGTACTTC. Translating it yields CATSGISSYEQYF.

The gene calls are TRBV4-1 and TRBJ1-5, with 10 bases that match TRBD1. Germline trimming cut 4 bases from V and 9 bases from J; bases unmatched to any gene: 9. Germline CDR1 MGHRA, CDR2 YSYEKL. The CDR3 is made up of 15 amino acids. DNA for the CDR3: TGCGCCAGCAGCCTGGGACAGGGGTCCTCGGCGCCCCAGCATTTT. Translated: CASSLGQGSSAPQHF.

The chain is built from TRBV6-5 and TRBJ2-1; D is uncertain. The germline CDR1 and CDR2 sequences are MNHEY and SVGAGI. V was clipped by 5 bases and J by 0 bases, with 8 bases between them. The CDR3 is 14 amino acids. The CDR3 region has the DNA TGTGCCAGCAGTCTCGATAGCTCCTACAATGAGCAGTTCTTC. It yields the protein CASSLDSSYNEQFF.

This rearrangement joins TRBV7-6 to TRBJ1-4; 9 nucleotides align to TRBD1. The CDR3 covers 17 residues. Trimming at V came to 4 bases and at J to 6 bases, leaving 12 bases not matched to a gene. Germline CDR1 SGHVS, CDR2 FNYEAQ. The CDR3 loop is CASSSLGQGEIDEKLFF. CDR3 in DNA: TGTGCCAGCAGCTCCCTGGGACAGGGAGAGATAGATGAAAAACTGTTTTTT.

V is TRBV10-1 and J is TRBJ2-1; the D gene is possibly TRBD2 (6 bases). The CDR3 contains 13 residues. Germline-derived CDR1 and CDR2 are WNHNN and SYGVQD (reference sequence). Deletions cut 2 bases from V and 10 bases from J, with 12 bases between. The CDR3 region has the DNA TGCGCCAGCAGTGAGGACGGGGGTGTGGAGCAGTTCTTC. Protein sequence: CASSEDGGVEQFF.

This chain uses TRBV30 with TRBJ1-2; 8 bases match TRBD1. CDR1 GTSNPN and CDR2 SVGIG come from the germline V gene (reference sequence). Trimming cost V 5 bases and J 4 bases; bases outside gene matches: 3. The CDR3 is made up of 12 amino acids. CDR3: CAWDRGFYGYTF. The CDR3 DNA reads as TGTGCCTGGGACAGGGGATTCTATGGCTACACCTTC.

This clone appeared a few times. CDR3 region: CAWSYRSGFSGNTIYF. DNA for the CDR3: TGTGCCTGGAGCTATCGATCGGGATTCTCTGGAAACACCATATATTTT. The V call is TRBV30, the J call TRBJ1-3; D is unresolved. Germline V CDR1 and CDR2: GTSNPN, SVGIG (reference sequence). The CDR3 covers 16 residues. The ends were cut back, 3 bases at V and 0 bases at J, with 15 bases in the middle.

The chain combines TRBV18 with TRBJ2-1, with a tentative D call TRBD1 (6 bases). Trimming removed 1 base from V and 0 bases from J, with 10 bases in between. Germline V gene data show CDR1 as KGHSH and CDR2 as LQKENI. The CDR3 totals 16 residues. The CDR3 sequence is CASSPQDSPSYNEQFF. CDR3 DNA: TGTGCCAGCTCACCACAGGACAGTCCCTCCTACAATGAGCAGTTCTTC.

The chain links TRBV15 to TRBJ1-2; the match to TRBD1 covers 7 bases. Germline V lookup: CDR1 LNHNV, CDR2 YYDKDF (reference sequence). V was clipped by 0 bases and J by 6 bases; unmatched bases: 7. There are 15 residues in the CDR3. The chain's CDR3 is CATSRDQTGRHGYTF. The CDR3, as DNA: TGTGCCACCAGCAGAGACCAGACAGGGAGACATGGCTACACCTTC.

The rearrangement joins TRBV7-2 to TRBJ2-4; TRBD1 matches at 8 bases. Per germline, CDR1 SGHTA and CDR2 FQGNSA. V was clipped by 5 bases and J by 0 bases; unmatched bases: 3. The CDR3 runs 15 residues. The CDR3: CASSPGGPAKNIQYF. The CDR3 DNA reads TGTGCCAGCAGCCCAGGGGGCCCAGCCAAAAACATTCAGTACTTC.

The chain couples TRBV5-5 to TRBJ1-5; possibly TRBD1 for D (5 bases). Germline assignment: CDR1 SGHKS and CDR2 YYEKEE (reference sequence). V lost 3 bases to trimming and J lost 4 bases, with 17 bases between them. The CDR3 covers 16 residues. In nucleotides, the CDR3 is TGTGCCAGCAGCTCCTACGCCTCACAGGCGAATCAGCCCCAGCATTTT. This encodes CASSSYASQANQPQHF.

The chain combines TRBV30 with TRBJ1-1; D might be TRBD1 (5 bases). This CDR3 is 15 amino acids long. Germline loops: CDR1 GTSNPN, CDR2 SVGIG (reference sequence). Trimming shortened V by 5 bases and J by 10 bases, and 26 bases separated the two germline ends. In DNA form, the CDR3 reads TGTGCCTGGTCAACCTTGAGTGACAGAACTGTGTCAGCTTTCTTT. This gives the protein CAWSTLSDRTVSAFF.

This chain joins TRBV9 and TRBJ2-3, with 15 bases identical to TRBD2. V shed 4 bases and J 4 bases; nucleotides not matched to a gene: 10. Germline CDR1 SGDLS, CDR2 YYNGEE. The length of the CDR3 is 18 residues. CDR3 region: CASSSWTSGRAGADTQYF. CDR3 nucleotides: TGTGCCAGCAGCTCTTGGACTAGCGGGAGGGCCGGCGCAGATACGCAGTATTTT.

The chain combines TRBV7-2 with TRBJ2-7; maybe TRBD2 (7 bases). CDR1 is SGHTA, CDR2 FQGNSA, per germline. CDR3 length: 14 amino acids. With 1 base removed from V and 2 bases from J, the gap between germline ends came to 9 bases. In DNA form, the CDR3 reads TGTGCCAGCAGCTTAGGGGGGGGCACCTACGAGCAGTACTTC. It translates to CASSLGGGTYEQYF.

This chain links TRBV5-1 with TRBJ2-7, with D perhaps TRBD1 (6 bases). CDR1 and CDR2 from the germline V gene are SGHRS and YFSETQ. The V end was cut by 4 bases, the J end by 5 bases, with 7 bases between. The CDR3 is made up of 11 amino acids. This CDR3 reads CASSAGDEQYF. DNA for the CDR3: TGCGCCAGCAGCGCAGGGGACGAGCAGTACTTC.

V and J are TRBV7-9 and TRBJ2-6; no firm D call. The CDR3 is 12 residues long. Germline CDR1 is SEHNR and CDR2 is FQNEAQ (reference sequence). V lost 9 bases to trimming and J lost 1 base, with 4 bases between them. The CDR3, as DNA: TGTGCCAGTCTTTCTGGGGCCAACGTCCTGACTTTC. Translated, it gives CASLSGANVLTF.

The V gene is TRBV7-2, the J gene TRBJ2-1, with TRBD2 identical over 10 bases. Germline CDR1 reads SGHTA; CDR2 reads FQGNSA. The CDR3 totals 15 residues. Trimming cost V 5 bases and J 5 bases; bases outside gene matches: 6. The CDR3 DNA reads as TGTGCCAGCAGCCGCTCCGGGACTAGCGACAATGAGCAGTTCTTC. This codes for CASSRSGTSDNEQFF.

The rearrangement uses TRBV28 and TRBJ1-2, with 9 bases fitting TRBD1. V lost 0 bases and J lost 8; bases outside the gene matches: 4. The CDR3 extends over 14 amino acids. Germline assignment: CDR1 MDHEN and CDR2 SYDVKM. CDR3 in amino acids: CASSLWTGGEGYTF. In nucleotides, the CDR3 is TGTGCCAGCAGTTTATGGACAGGGGGGGAAGGCTACACCTTC.

The chain is built from TRBV5-4 and TRBJ2-1; 8 bases are shared with TRBD2. The V gene end was trimmed by 6 bases and the J gene end by 2 bases; junction bases not matched to a gene: 10. The CDR3 is 16 amino acids. Germline CDR1 reads SGHNT; CDR2 reads YYREEE (reference sequence). This chain's CDR3 is CASTSGAGGTYNEQFF. The CDR3 coding sequence is TGTGCCAGCACCTCCGGTGCGGGAGGTACCTACAATGAGCAGTTCTTC.

The chain links TRBV11-3 to TRBJ1-1, with TRBD1 identical over 9 bases. This CDR3 contains 14 residues. Germline CDR1 reads SGHNT; CDR2 reads YENEEA. V lost 5 bases, J lost 2 bases, and 3 bases stayed unmatched. The CDR3 sequence is CASSKGQGNTEAFF. CDR3 DNA sequence: TGTGCCAGCAGCAAGGGACAGGGAAACACTGAAGCTTTCTTT.

There are a few counts of this clone. V is TRBV7-2 and J is TRBJ2-7, with a tentative D call TRBD1 (6 bases). This CDR3 contains 15 residues. V was pared by 0 bases and J by 3 bases, with 12 bases between. From germline, CDR1 is SGHTA and CDR2 FQGNSA. The CDR3: CASSLASGVDYEQYF. For the CDR3, the DNA is TGTGCCAGCAGCTTAGCGTCAGGGGTCGACTACGAGCAGTACTTC. Full variable domain (rest looked up from reference TRBV7-2 and TRBJ2-7): GAGVSQSPSNKVTEKGKDVELRCDPISGHTALYWYRQSLGQGLEFLIYFQGNSAPDKSGLPSDRFSAERTGGSVSTLTIQRTQQEDSAVYLCASSLASGVDYEQYFGPGTRLTVT.

The chain uses TRBV13 and TRBJ2-2; D remains unclear. This CDR3 comprises 13 residues. Looked up from germline, CDR1 is PRHDT and CDR2 is FYEKMQ (reference sequence). V lost 7 bases and J lost 0, with 6 bases in between. The CDR3 loop is CASTSANTGELFF. CDR3 bases: TGTGCCAGCACGTCAGCGAACACCGGGGAGCTGTTTTTT.

The rearrangement links TRBV30 to TRBJ1-2; no clear D gene. Germline V gene lookup returns CDR1 GTSNPN and CDR2 SVGIG (reference sequence). The CDR3 is 13 residues long. Trimming removed 2 bases at V and 2 bases at J, with 9 bases between. CDR3 region: CAWSNSRNYGYTF. DNA of the CDR3: TGTGCCTGGAGTAATAGCAGGAACTATGGCTACACCTTC.

The CDR3 protein is CASSHFQGATYEQYF. The CDR3 nucleotides are TGCGCCAGCAGCCATTTCCAGGGGGCCACCTACGAGCAGTACTTC. The genes are TRBV4-1 and TRBJ2-7; 8 bases fit TRBD1. V shed 3 bases, J shed 2 bases, and the junction held 6 bases outside the gene matches. Looked up from germline, CDR1 is MGHRA and CDR2 is YSYEKL. This CDR3 contains 15 residues.

This CDR3 reads CASSFRGLGEQYF. DNA for the CDR3: TGTGCCAGCAGTTTCAGGGGCTTGGGCGAGCAGTACTTC. The chain recombines TRBV28 with TRBJ2-7; TRBD1 is a possible D gene (6 bases). Trimming took off 3 bases at V and 6 bases at J, with 12 bases between the two ends. CDR1 and CDR2 from the germline V gene are MDHEN and SYDVKM. The CDR3 consists of 13 residues. Complete variable domain (other parts from reference TRBV28 and TRBJ2-7): DVKVTQSSRYLVKRTGEKVFLECVQDMDHENMFWYRQDPGLGLRLIYFSYDVKMKEKGDIPEGYSVSREKKERFSLILESASTNQTSMYLCASSFRGLGEQYFGPGTRLTVT.